Following are 5 T cell receptor beta chains from one sample sequenced in a study of siplizumab effects on memory and regulatory T cells. Assay used: immunoSEQ multiplex PCR; TCRdb lists only in-frame clones, some missing. The sample yields 95,000 to 130,000 clones, approximately 94% seen once. Specimen: non-Treg CD4+ T cells sorted from blood. The receptors were sampled from a human donor in good health.

This chain links TRBV7-9 with TRBJ1-5; the D gene is possibly TRBD1 (5 bases). The CDR3 is made up of 16 amino acids. V dropped 5 bases and J dropped 0 bases, with 14 bases sitting between them. CDR1 SEHNR and CDR2 FQNEAQ come from the germline V gene (reference sequence). The CDR3 is CASSLLDGHSNQPQHF. CDR3 bases: TGTGCCAGCAGCCTCCTCGACGGACATAGCAATCAGCCCCAGCATTTT.

This clone was detected a few times. V usage is TRBV5-1 and J usage is TRBJ1-1, with D perhaps matching TRBD1 (5 bases). V lost 4 bases and J 1 base, leaving 11 bases between the germline ends. This CDR3 comprises 14 residues. Germline V gene sequence: CDR1 SGHRS, CDR2 YFSETQ. CDR3 residues: CASSPGPQNTEAFF. The CDR3 DNA follows: TGCGCCAGCAGCCCGGGACCCCAGAACACTGAAGCTTTCTTT.

The chain is built from TRBV13 and TRBJ2-7; D is uncertain. Germline V gives CDR1 PRHDT, CDR2 FYEKMQ (reference sequence). The CDR3 is 17 residues long. Trimming cost V 0 bases and J 0 bases, with 15 bases left between them. CDR3 region: CASSLGRFEPSSYEQYF. DNA for the CDR3: TGTGCCAGCAGCTTAGGCCGGTTTGAGCCGAGCTCCTACGAGCAGTACTTC.

The chain is built from TRBV6-1 and TRBJ1-4; a weak D match, TRBD1 (5 bases). Trimming cost V 5 bases and J 2 bases, with 9 bases left between them. The CDR3 is made up of 14 amino acids. The germline V gene encodes CDR1 MNHNS and CDR2 SASEGT. The CDR3 reads CASSRGETNEKLFF. The CDR3 DNA sequence: TGTGCCAGCAGTCGGGGGGAGACTAATGAAAAACTGTTTTTT.

This clone occurred once. The V and J genes are TRBV7-9 and TRBJ2-7; 9 bases line up with TRBD1. V gave up 3 bases and J gave up 7 bases; unmatched junction bases: 7. Germline V gene lookup returns CDR1 SEHNR and CDR2 FQNEAQ (reference sequence). The length of the CDR3 is 14 residues. The CDR3 DNA sequence: TGTGCCAGCAGCTTGCAGACAGGGGGTGGGGAGCAGTACTTC. As protein: CASSLQTGGGEQYF.